This T cell receptor beta chain was observed in a study of cytomegalovirus exposure and HLA in healthy donors. J gave up 4 bases and V 1 base, and 3 bases lay outside the gene matches. Germline V gives CDR1 SEHNR, CDR2 FQNEAQ (reference sequence). The CDR3 contains 14 residues. This PCR relied on a set of 60 Vbeta primers and 13 Jbeta primers. This table comes from immunoSEQ multiplex PCR, and its TCRdb copy is limited to in-frame clones, with some not included. The sample gives approximately 150,000 clones, about two thirds of which show up once; more than 2.5% is in the top ten. Sequencing input: PBMCs. V and J are TRBV7-9 and TRBJ1-1, with 7 bases aligning to TRBD1. The receptor comes from a woman under 40 in good health and CMV-seronegative. This CDR3 is CASSLVQGSTEAFF. CDR3 nucleotides: TGTGCCAGCAGCTTAGTACAGGGGAGCACTGAAGCTTTCTTT.